These T cell receptor beta chains were read from a single sample in a study of vaccination effects on CD4 cells after COVID-19. These receptors have no known antigen. Repertoires were generated with immunoSEQ multiplex PCR, while TCRdb's copy carries only in-frame clones and drops some. Of about 73,000 clones in the sample, about 70% were seen once. Here the sequenced sample was CD4+ T cells from PBMCs cultured with HCoV-NL63 spike peptides, taken before COVID-19 vaccination. The receptors originated from a human donor who received a COVID-19 vaccine. CDR3s include the opening cysteine and the closing phenylalanine or tryptophan. The D gene is left open where the match is weak. Some rows have no size entry. The others give once, few or many, or a class for an expanded clone.

j_gene | v_gene | d_gene | abundance | CDR3aa | CDR3nt
TRBJ1-1 | TRBV10-2 | . | few | CASSVAGAGDTEAFF | TGCGCCAGCAGTGTGGCAGGGGCCGGGGACACTGAAGCTTTCTTT
TRBJ2-3 | TRBV5-8 | . | . | CASSRMGRPTDTQYF | TGTGCCAGCAGCCGAATGGGGCGACCCACAGATACGCAGTATTTT
TRBJ1-1 | TRBV7-2 | . | once | CASSWTVNTEAFF | TGTGCCAGCAGTTGGACAGTGAACACTGAAGCTTTCTTT
TRBJ1-3 | TRBV13 | . | . | CASSSRGLGNTIYF | TGTGCCAGCAGCTCCCGGGGCCTTGGAAACACCATATATTTT
TRBJ2-1 | TRBV18 | . | few | CASSPVGYNEQFF | TGTGCCAGCTCACCCGTAGGGTACAATGAGCAGTTCTTC
TRBJ2-3 | TRBV2 | . | few | CASSRPRDTQYF | TGTGCCAGCTCGCGACCAAGGGATACGCAGTATTTT
TRBJ1-1 | TRBV30 | . | . | CAWRGTVNTEAFF | TGTGCCTGGAGAGGGACTGTGAACACTGAAGCTTTCTTT
TRBJ1-2 | TRBV6-5 | TRBD1 | . | CASQNRDRGSYGYTF | TGTGCCAGTCAAAACCGGGACAGGGGATCCTATGGCTACACCTTC
TRBJ1-2 | TRBV4-1 | . | . | CASSPGSLPRWYGYTF | TGCGCCAGCAGCCCCGGGTCACTTCCCCGATGGTATGGCTACACCTTC
TRBJ2-2 | TRBV3-1/TRBV3-2 | . | few | CASSQMTQNTGELFF | TGTGCCAGCAGCCAAATGACTCAGAACACCGGGGAGCTGTTTTTT
TRBJ1-3 | TRBV5-1 | . | . | CASSLTFSSGNTIYF | TGCGCCAGCAGCCTCACGTTTAGCTCTGGAAACACCATATATTTT
TRBJ2-5 | TRBV6-2/TRBV6-3 | TRBD2 | once | CASSGSGGETQYF | TGTGCCAGCAGCGGAAGCGGGGGAGAGACCCAGTACTTC
TRBJ1-3 | TRBV20-1 | . | . | CSASNTYSGNTIYF | TGCAGTGCTAGTAACACTTACTCTGGAAACACCATATATTTT
TRBJ1-6 | TRBV5-1 | TRBD1 | . | CASTGDRGNSPLHF | TGCGCCAGCACCGGGGACAGGGGTAATTCACCCCTCCACTTT
TRBJ1-4 | TRBV2 | . | . | CASSEWRGNEKLFF | TGTGCCAGCAGTGAGTGGAGAGGCAATGAAAAACTGTTTTTT
TRBJ1-3 | TRBV7-9 | . | . | CASSLGQPNSGNTIYF | TGTGCCAGCAGCTTAGGGCAGCCAAACTCTGGAAACACCATATATTTT
TRBJ2-5 | TRBV7-3 | . | . | CASSLLAQETQYF | TGTGCCAGCAGCTTGCTAGCGCAAGAGACCCAGTACTTC
TRBJ2-1 | TRBV7-3 | TRBD1 | . | CASSLDRVDEQFF | TGTGCCAGCAGCTTGGACAGGGTTGATGAGCAGTTCTTC
TRBJ1-5 | TRBV19 | . | . | CASGRQDGQPQHF | TGTGCCAGTGGCCGGCAGGACGGGCAGCCCCAGCATTTT
TRBJ2-3 | TRBV4-1 | . | . | CASRQEIVPWGGADDTQYF | TGCGCCAGCAGACAAGAAATCGTACCCTGGGGGGGCGCGGATGATACGCAGTATTTT